This TCR beta chain was recovered during a study of cytomegalovirus exposure and HLA in healthy donors. With 60 Vbeta and 13 Jbeta primers, the PCR was carried out. Here immunoSEQ multiplex PCR was the method, and the copy in TCRdb shows in-frame clones only, minus some. Counted here are around 99,000 clones, about 74% occurring once; the ten biggest clones make up 14%. Germline V gene sequence: CDR1 SGHRS, CDR2 YFSETQ. There are 15 residues in the CDR3. V trimming: 4 bases; J trimming: 2 bases; junction bases outside the gene matches: 8. V gene TRBV5-1 combines with J gene TRBJ2-5; 7 nucleotides align to TRBD2. Source material: PBMCs. The TCR sequence derives from a middle-aged woman in good health and CMV-seropositive. DNA of the CDR3: TGCGCCAGCAGCCTGCCAAGCGGGGTACAAGAGACCCAGTACTTC. This gives the protein CASSLPSGVQETQYF. Filled out from reference TRBV5-1 and TRBJ2-5, the complete variable domain reads KAGVTQTPRYLIKTRGQQVTLSCSPISGHRSVSWYQQTPGQGLQFLFEYFSETQRNKGNFPGRFSGRQFSNSRSEMNVSTLELGDSALYLCASSLPSGVQETQYFGPGTRLLVL.